Presented here are 32 T cell receptor beta chains from one specimen sequenced in a study of T cells in Graves' hyperthyroidism and ophthalmopathy. Amplification targeted TCR beta CDR3 regions from RNA transcripts. TCR CDR3 regions were first amplified by RT-PCR with HTBI primers. TCRdb reprocessed the multiplex PCR reads via MiXCR and lists one record per CDR3 protein. The sample has fewer than 850,000 distinct CDR3 sequences; 17% are singletons. Sequenced material: blood. These receptors were taken from a man aged 45-65 years with Graves' hyperthyroidism.

The chain joins TRBV20-1 to TRBJ2-7; 12 nucleotides agree with TRBD2. CDR3 length: 17 amino acids. With 0 bases clipped from V and 6 bases from J, the junction kept 12 bases outside the gene matches. Germline V CDR1 and CDR2: DFQATT, SNEGSKA (reference sequence). The CDR3 here is CSARDRRLAGGPFEQYF. The CDR3 nucleotides read TGCAGTGCTAGAGACCGAAGGCTAGCGGGAGGGCCCTTCGAGCAGTACTTC.

This chain connects TRBV5-6 to TRBJ2-7, with 8 bases fitting TRBD1. Germline assignment: CDR1 SGHDT and CDR2 YYEEEE. This CDR3 is 13 amino acids long. V lost 2 bases and J lost 6; bases outside the gene matches: 4. The CDR3 spells CASSFSDRVEQYF. CDR3 DNA sequence: TGTGCCAGCAGCTTCTCGGACAGGGTCGAGCAGTACTTC.

This clonotype has at least ten counts. The rearrangement links TRBV18 to TRBJ2-1; D not certain. The V end was cut by 0 bases, the J end by 6 bases, with 9 bases between. The length of the CDR3 is 14 residues. CDR1 and CDR2 from the germline V gene are KGHSH and LQKENI. The CDR3 is CASSPPGRPNEQFF. CDR3 nucleotide sequence: TGTGCCAGCTCACCACCAGGCCGGCCCAATGAGCAGTTCTTC. The full variable domain, in which reference TRBV18 and TRBJ2-1 provide the parts outside the CDR3, is NAGVMQNPRHLVRRRGQEARLRCSPMKGHSHVYWYRQLPEEGLKFMVYLQKENIIDESGMPKERFSAEFPKEGPSILRIQQVVRGDSAAYFCASSPPGRPNEQFFGPGTRLTVL.

The sample holds many counts of this clonotype. This rearrangement joins TRBV28 to TRBJ2-1, with 9 bases fitting TRBD2. Unmatched junction bases numbered 10, after V lost 3 bases and J lost 7 bases. The CDR3 runs 16 residues. Looked up from germline, CDR1 is MDHEN and CDR2 is SYDVKM. CDR3: CASSLGGSGSINEQFF. For the CDR3, the DNA is TGTGCCAGCAGTTTGGGGGGTAGCGGGAGTATTAATGAGCAGTTCTTC.

In its sample, this clonotype was seen many times. The chain's CDR3 is CASSLGRGEKLFF. CDR3 in DNA: TGTGCCAGCAGCTTAGGCCGGGGGGAAAAACTGTTTTTT. The chain is built from TRBV7-6 and TRBJ1-4; a possible D gene is TRBD1 (5 bases). Germline loops: CDR1 SGHVS, CDR2 FNYEAQ. The CDR3 spans 13 residues. Trimming removed 1 base at V and 8 bases at J, with 8 bases between.

The chain uses TRBV6-2 or TRBV6-3 and TRBJ2-5; D may be TRBD2 (5 bases). Germline V lookup: CDR1 MNHEY, CDR2 SVGEGT. The CDR3 runs 13 residues. Trimming cost V 2 bases and J 5 bases, with 9 bases left between them. The CDR3 DNA reads as TGTGCCAGCAGTTACAACACGGGGGAGACCCAGTACTTC. Protein sequence: CASSYNTGETQYF.

This clonotype was seen repeatedly, ten times or more. This chain uses TRBV2 with TRBJ2-7, with unresolved D. The germline V gene has CDR1 SNHLY and CDR2 FYNNEI. The CDR3 has 12 amino acids. Trimming took off 7 bases at V and 0 bases at J, with 7 bases between the two ends. The CDR3 sequence: CASKGGSYEQYF. The CDR3 DNA sequence: TGTGCCAGCAAGGGCGGCTCCTACGAGCAGTACTTC.

This clonotype was seen ten or more times. The chain carries TRBV27 and TRBJ2-7; 13 nucleotides agree with TRBD2. The CDR3 has 15 residues. Germline CDR1 MNHEY, CDR2 SMNVEV (reference sequence). J lost 3 bases, V lost 5 bases, and 4 bases had no gene match. The CDR3 region has the DNA TGTGCCAGCAGTAAATGGACTAGCGGGAGCTACGAGCAGTACTTC. Protein: CASSKWTSGSYEQYF.

This clonotype was detected a few times. The chain joins TRBV5-1 to TRBJ1-2; 9 positions match TRBD1. Germline CDR1 reads SGHRS; CDR2 reads YFSETQ. This CDR3 region has 14 residues. With 3 bases clipped from V and 6 bases from J, the junction kept 6 bases outside the gene matches. The CDR3 DNA follows: TGCGCCAGCAGCTGGACAGGGGACGATGATGGCTACACCTTC. Encoded protein: CASSWTGDDDGYTF.

Many counts were recorded for this clonotype. The rearrangement uses TRBV18 and TRBJ2-1; D not resolved. The ends were cut back, 0 bases at V and 6 bases at J, with 9 bases in the middle. CDR1 is KGHSH, CDR2 LQKENI, per germline. This CDR3 has 14 residues. The CDR3 DNA is TGTGCCAGCTCACCACCGCCGGGTGGCAATGAGCAGTTCTTC. Amino acids: CASSPPPGGNEQFF.

The sample holds many counts of this clonotype. The chain uses TRBV7-2 and TRBJ1-5; unclear D gene. Germline V gene lookup returns CDR1 SGHTA and CDR2 FQGNSA. The CDR3 consists of 14 residues. Between the trimmed V and J ends, which lost 2 bases and 0 bases, there was a span of 5 bases. The CDR3 reads CASSLQYSNQPQHF. The CDR3 DNA reads TGTGCCAGCAGCTTACAATATAGCAATCAGCCCCAGCATTTT.

This clonotype was detected a few times. This chain connects TRBV29-1 to TRBJ2-1, with a possible D match to TRBD2 (5 bases). The germline gives CDR1 SQVTM, CDR2 ANQGSEA. This CDR3 is 13 amino acids long. V dropped 4 bases and J dropped 5 bases, with 12 bases sitting between them. As DNA, the CDR3 is TGCAGCGTTGCCCATTTGACTAACAATGAGCAGTTCTTC. Residues: CSVAHLTNNEQFF.

The genes are TRBV7-3 and TRBJ2-7, with 16 bases aligning to TRBD2. Germline CDR1 and CDR2: SGHTA and FQGTGA. The trim removed 5 bases at V and 2 bases at J, leaving 6 bases unmatched. The CDR3 is made up of 17 amino acids. The CDR3 DNA reads TGTGCCAGCAGCAAAGCCGGGACTAGCGGGAGGGCCTACGAGCAGTACTTC. Translating it yields CASSKAGTSGRAYEQYF.

This clonotype occurred a few times. The gene calls are TRBV9 and TRBJ1-3; D uncertain. This CDR3 contains 15 residues. Per the germline V gene, CDR1 is SGDLS and CDR2 is YYNGEE. The germline V and J ends were trimmed by 5 bases and 1 base, with 13 bases remaining between them. This CDR3 is CASSSTLESGNTIYF. The CDR3 coding sequence is TGTGCCAGCAGTTCCACCCTAGAATCTGGAAACACCATATATTTT.

This clonotype was found many times. Here the CDR3 DNA reads TGTGCCACCGCCCAGGGGGGGGAAGTTTCACCCCTCCACTTT. Amino acids: CATAQGGEVSPLHF. The chain combines TRBV15 with TRBJ1-6; TRBD1 agrees at 7 bases. The J segment lost 9 bases and the V segment lost 8 bases, leaving 10 bases of the junction unmatched. Per the germline V gene, CDR1 is LNHNV and CDR2 is YYDKDF (reference sequence). This CDR3 spans 14 amino acids.

This clonotype was seen repeatedly, ten times or more. V gene TRBV12-3 or TRBV12-4 combines with J gene TRBJ1-1; D is undetermined. With 6 bases removed from V and 4 bases from J, the gap between germline ends came to 15 bases. The CDR3 contains 14 residues. CDR3 amino acids: CASSQISGFTEAFF. The CDR3 DNA reads as TGTGCCAGCAGCCAAATCTCGGGTTTCACTGAAGCTTTCTTT.

This clonotype was observed many times. This chain connects TRBV20-1 to TRBJ1-1, with D hard to call. Germline V CDR1 and CDR2: DFQATT, SNEGSKA (reference sequence). This CDR3 comprises 14 residues. Trimming took 2 bases from V and 3 from J, leaving 13 bases between them. CDR3 loop: CSARNQEPYTEAFF. In DNA, the CDR3 is TGCAGTGCTAGAAACCAGGAGCCCTACACTGAAGCTTTCTTT.

This clonotype was seen at least ten times. The CDR3 sequence: CASSSRREGSYEQYF. CDR3 nucleotide sequence: TGTGCCAGCAGCAGTCGGCGGGAGGGTTCCTACGAGCAGTACTTC. The gene calls are TRBV6-1 and TRBJ2-7, with TRBD2 identical over 9 bases. V dropped 6 bases and J dropped 1; count of bases not matched to a gene: 7. The CDR3 has 15 residues. In germline, CDR1 is MNHNS, CDR2 SASEGT.

This clonotype was seen at least ten times. V gene TRBV28 combines with J gene TRBJ1-2; D is perhaps TRBD1 (5 bases). This CDR3 has 15 residues. Trimming took 4 bases from V and 6 from J, leaving 18 bases between them. The germline V gene encodes CDR1 MDHEN and CDR2 SYDVKM. CDR3 protein: CASSSGAQGLDGYTF. CDR3 DNA: TGTGCCAGCAGTTCTGGGGCTCAAGGGCTGGATGGCTACACCTTC.

The chain joins TRBV6-2 or TRBV6-3 to TRBJ2-1; D gene ambiguous. The CDR3 is 14 amino acids. The V gene lost 7 bases and the J gene lost 4 bases, with 14 bases spanning the gap. The germline V gene has CDR1 MNHEY and CDR2 SVGEGT. In DNA, the CDR3 is TGTGCCAGCAATGGCGGCAGTTTTTACAATGAGCAGTTCTTC. Translated, it gives CASNGGSFYNEQFF.

Many counts were recorded for this clonotype. The genes are TRBV11-2 and TRBJ2-1; weak D call: TRBD1 (5 bases). CDR3 length: 14 residues. With 1 base removed from V and 6 bases from J, the gap between germline ends came to 10 bases. Germline-derived CDR1 and CDR2 are SGHAT and FQNNGV. CDR3 region: CASSLGQGGNEQFF. The CDR3 region has the DNA TGTGCCAGCAGCTTAGGGCAGGGCGGCAATGAGCAGTTCTTC. Together with reference TRBV11-2 and TRBJ2-1, the CDR3 gives the full variable domain: EAGVAQSPRYKIIEKRQSVAFWCNPISGHATLYWYQQILGQGPKLLIQFQNNGVVDDSQLPKDRFSAERLKGVDSTLKIQPAKLEDSAVYLCASSLGQGGNEQFFGPGTRLTVL.

There are a few counts of this clonotype. The rearrangement uses TRBV9 and TRBJ2-1, with D possibly being TRBD2 (5 bases). Deletions cut 0 bases from V and 5 bases from J, with 15 bases between. Looked up from germline, CDR1 is SGDLS and CDR2 is YYNGEE. The CDR3 spans 16 residues. CDR3 nucleotides: TGTGCCAGCAGCGTAGGAGCGGCAGGACCAAACAATGAGCAGTTCTTC. Residues: CASSVGAAGPNNEQFF.

V gene TRBV24-1 combines with J gene TRBJ1-2; TRBD1 might be the D (5 bases). Germline V gene sequence: CDR1 KGHDR, CDR2 SFDVKD. The CDR3 has 13 amino acids. The ends were cut back, 9 bases at V and 4 bases at J, with 14 bases in the middle. The DNA for the CDR3 is TGTGCCACCTCCCGGACGGGGACCTATGGCTACACCTTC. Residues: CATSRTGTYGYTF.

Comment on this clonotype: A read error is possible here, since a much larger clone lies one base away. The DNA for the CDR3 is TGTGCCAGCATGATGGACAGGCGCCGGAACGGGGAGCTGTTTTTT. This encodes CASMMDRRRNGELFF. V usage is TRBV2 and J usage is TRBJ2-2; TRBD1 agrees at 7 bases. The CDR3 contains 15 residues. Losses at the gene ends were 7 bases for V and 7 bases for J; bases not matched to a gene: 12. The V gene's germline CDR1 is SNHLY and CDR2 FYNNEI.

This clonotype was seen more than once but under ten times. CDR3 protein: CASSALADYNEQFF. Written as DNA, the CDR3 is TGTGCCAGCAGCGCCCTAGCGGACTACAATGAGCAGTTCTTC. This chain uses TRBV9 with TRBJ2-1; 7 bases are a match to TRBD2. J lost 3 bases, V lost 3 bases, and 3 bases had no gene match. Germline values: CDR1 SGDLS, CDR2 YYNGEE. The CDR3 has 14 amino acids. The variable domain in full, completed from reference TRBV9 and TRBJ2-1, reads DSGVTQTPKHLITATGQRVTLRCSPRSGDLSVYWYQQSLDQGLQFLIQYYNGEERAKGNILERFSAQQFPDLHSELNLSSLELGDSALYFCASSALADYNEQFFGPGTRLTVL.

The rearrangement joins TRBV27 to TRBJ1-1, with D uncertain. The CDR3 sequence is 14 residues long. Trimming pared 0 bases from V and 4 bases from J, leaving 9 bases between. Looked up from germline, CDR1 is MNHEY and CDR2 is SMNVEV (reference sequence). The CDR3 bases are TGTGCCAGCAGTTTATCGGCCTGGGGCACTGAAGCTTTCTTT. This codes for CASSLSAWGTEAFF.

The V and J genes are TRBV10-3 and TRBJ2-1; 9 nucleotides align to TRBD2. This CDR3 is built from 15 residues. Trimming took 7 bases from V and 9 from J; bases not matched to a gene: 13. Germline-derived CDR1 and CDR2 are ENHRY and SYGVKD. The CDR3 protein is CAITSGQREVGEQFF. CDR3 sequence (DNA): TGTGCCATCACCTCCGGGCAGCGGGAGGTCGGTGAGCAGTTCTTC.

This clonotype has just a few counts. The CDR3 loop reads CSAGWGLFF. The CDR3 DNA sequence: TGCAGTGCTGGATGGGGCCTGTTTTTT. V is TRBV20-1 and J is TRBJ1-4; possibly TRBD1 for D (5 bases). CDR3 size: 9 residues. CDR1 DFQATT and CDR2 SNEGSKA come from the germline V gene (reference sequence). V was trimmed by 5 bases and J by 14 bases, leaving 9 bases between them.

The table lists this clonotype with a few counts. J is TRBJ2-2 and V is TRBV7-9; D is unresolved. V was trimmed by 4 bases and J by 0 bases, leaving 9 bases between them. Germline loops: CDR1 SEHNR, CDR2 FQNEAQ (reference sequence). The CDR3 loop spans 15 amino acids. The CDR3 region is CASSSDAPNTGELFF. CDR3 nucleotide sequence: TGTGCCAGCAGCTCAGACGCTCCGAACACCGGGGAGCTGTTTTTT.

In nucleotides, the CDR3 is TGTGCCAGCAGCTTAAATGGCCGTCCCAATGAAAAACTGTTTTTT. This gives the protein CASSLNGRPNEKLFF. V usage is TRBV7-3 and J usage is TRBJ1-4; D unresolved. V lost 1 base and J 5 bases, leaving 11 bases between the germline ends. Per the germline V gene, CDR1 is SGHTA and CDR2 is FQGTGA. The CDR3 has 15 amino acids.

This clonotype has ten or more counts. V and J are TRBV11-2 and TRBJ2-3, with a tentative D call TRBD1 (5 bases). The CDR3 is 13 residues long. Trimming took off 4 bases at V and 5 bases at J, with 10 bases between the two ends. CDR1 is SGHAT, CDR2 FQNNGV, per germline. The CDR3 region is CASSSPGKDTQYF. The CDR3 DNA follows: TGTGCCAGCAGCTCCCCAGGGAAAGATACGCAGTATTTT.

This clonotype was found a few times. A read error may produce the germline difference seen at one junction end. V usage is TRBV20-1 and J usage is TRBJ2-7; 8 nucleotides agree with TRBD2. The V gene's germline CDR1 is DFQATT and CDR2 SNEGSKA (reference sequence). CDR3 length equals 15 residues. The CDR3 reads CSARGLVAGSFEQYF. The CDR3, as DNA: TGCAGTGCTAGGGGCTTGGTAGCGGGGTCCTTCGAGCAGTACTTC.